This T cell receptor beta chain emerged from a study of molecular identifiers for immune sequencing clone quantification. Notes on the study in general: Clones exceeding 20 RNA copies carried over 97% of effector molecules but under 1% of naive-cell molecules. Sizes of highly expanded clones could be underestimated through identical TCRs sharing a barcode.

In the sort, naive CD8 T cells were defined as CD8+CD4-CCR7+CD45RA+. Germline assignment: CDR1 SGHTA and CDR2 FQGNSA. V lost 4 bases and J lost 6; bases outside the gene matches: 5. CDR3 length: 14 amino acids. Previously described methods and listed TCR primers were used for bulk TCR libraries. TCRdb re-called the PCR reads with MiXCR, one entry per CDR3 protein. The sample carries just under 650,000 distinct CDR3 sequences, 20% recorded once. This clonotype was seen repeatedly, ten times or more. Its antigen is undetermined. The V call is TRBV7-2, the J call TRBJ2-3, with 9 bases lining up with TRBD1. The material sequenced was naive CD8+ T cells from blood, with Jurkat cell RNA spiked in. Subset in this sample: FACS-sorted CD8+CD4-CCR7+CD45RA+ naive T cells. The receptor was isolated from a human donor in good health. Some libraries in this study had Jurkat cell RNA spiked in. For the CDR3, the DNA is TGTGCCAGCAGCTCGGGACAGGGATTGGATACGCAGTATTTT. It encodes CASSSGQGLDTQYF. The complete variable domain, with remaining parts taken from reference TRBV7-2 and TRBJ2-3, reads GAGVSQSPSNKVTEKGKDVELRCDPISGHTALYWYRQSLGQGLEFLIYFQGNSAPDKSGLPSDRFSAERTGGSVSTLTIQRTQQEDSAVYLCASSSGQGLDTQYFGPGTRLTVL.